These 21 T cell receptor beta chains were all obtained from the same sample, sequenced in a study of OX40 agonist ivuxolimab in advanced cancers. Receptor libraries were prepared by the immunoSEQ multiplex PCR assay. As stored in TCRdb, this immuneACCESS dataset retains in-frame rearrangements with V and J assigned. A fraction of the clones does not appear; measured against another copy, unresolved V genes explain less than half of the discrepancy, and the remainder lacks a known reason. The sample includes some 54,000 clones, with 70% to 90% observed a single time. The top ten constitute approximately 7% of the sample. The sample consisted of CD4+ or CD8+ T cells sorted from blood, taken in a trial of the OX40 agonist ivuxolimab. The receptors derive from an adult with an advanced solid tumor such as melanoma, head and neck, liver or kidney cancer.

This clone was seen a few times. The chain carries TRBV6-1 and TRBJ2-1; D is ambiguous. V shed 2 bases and J shed 6 bases, with 11 bases lying between them. CDR1 MNHNS and CDR2 SASEGT come from the germline V gene. This CDR3 has 14 residues. In DNA form, the CDR3 reads TGTGCCAGCAGTGAACCCAGGCGAGGCAATGAGCAGTTCTTC. This gives the protein CASSEPRRGNEQFF.

Only a few counts were recorded for this clone. This rearrangement joins TRBV5-4 to TRBJ1-4, with D hard to call. This CDR3 region has 14 residues. V lost 2 bases and J lost 3, with 8 bases in between. In germline, CDR1 is SGHNT, CDR2 YYREEE (reference sequence). CDR3: CASSLGSANEKLFF. In DNA form, the CDR3 reads TGTGCCAGCAGCTTAGGATCGGCTAATGAAAAACTGTTTTTT.

The chain employs TRBV9 and TRBJ1-2, with D perhaps matching TRBD1 (6 bases). Trimming took 4 bases from V and 4 from J, leaving 17 bases between them. CDR1 and CDR2 from the germline V gene are SGDLS and YYNGEE. This CDR3 comprises 15 residues. This CDR3 is CASSLGAGTPYGYTF. CDR3 nucleotides: TGTGCCAGCAGCTTGGGGGCCGGGACACCCTATGGCTACACCTTC.

The chain carries TRBV2 and TRBJ2-3; TRBD1 agrees at 7 bases. Germline-derived CDR1 and CDR2 are SNHLY and FYNNEI. The CDR3 covers 14 residues. With 5 bases clipped from V and 5 bases from J, the junction kept 7 bases outside the gene matches. The CDR3 bases are TGTGCCAGCAGTAGAGGGACAGTTTTAGATACGCAGTATTTT. Protein product: CASSRGTVLDTQYF.

The rearrangement links TRBV6-1 to TRBJ1-5; TRBD1 is a possible D gene (5 bases). Trimming removed 5 bases at V and 2 bases at J, with 7 bases between. The CDR3 totals 13 residues. CDR1 MNHNS and CDR2 SASEGT come from the germline V gene. Here the CDR3 DNA reads TGTGCCAGCAGTTCAGGGCGCAATCAGCCCCAGCATTTT. Amino acid sequence: CASSSGRNQPQHF.

This chain joins TRBV27 and TRBJ2-1; either TRBD1 or TRBD2 may supply D (5 bases each). V was pared by 6 bases and J by 3 bases, with 9 bases between. This CDR3 is 13 amino acids long. Germline lookup yields CDR1 MNHEY and CDR2 SMNVEV (reference sequence). CDR3 nucleotides: TGTGCCAGCAGCCGAGGGGACTACAATGAGCAGTTCTTC. Protein: CASSRGDYNEQFF.

V and J are TRBV14 and TRBJ2-2; 7 nucleotides align to TRBD2. CDR3 length: 15 residues. Germline CDR1 is SGHDN and CDR2 is FVKESK. The trim removed 2 bases at V and 1 base at J, leaving 1 base unmatched. The CDR3 reads CASSQPGGNTGELFF. The CDR3 DNA follows: TGTGCCAGCAGCCAACCGGGGGGGAACACCGGGGAGCTGTTTTTT.

Only one count was recorded for this clone. The J gene is TRBJ2-7, the V gene TRBV7-2; 12 nucleotides match TRBD2. The CDR3 covers 15 residues. CDR1 and CDR2 from the germline V gene are SGHTA and FQGNSA. Losses at the gene ends were 5 bases for V and 1 base for J; bases not matched to a gene: 3. The CDR3 is CASSRTSGVSYEQYF. The CDR3, as DNA: TGTGCCAGCAGCCGGACTAGCGGGGTTTCCTACGAGCAGTACTTC.

The gene calls are TRBV30 and TRBJ2-3; possible D gene TRBD2, 6 bases. Germline CDR1 GTSNPN, CDR2 SVGIG (reference sequence). V lost 2 bases and J 5 bases, leaving 11 bases between the germline ends. The CDR3 is 13 residues long. The CDR3 region is CAWSTGVEDTQYF. The CDR3, as DNA: TGTGCCTGGAGTACGGGAGTGGAAGATACGCAGTATTTT.

The chain has TRBV27 and TRBJ2-5; 15 bases map to TRBD2. J was trimmed by 5 bases and V by 4 bases; bases with no gene match: 8. CDR1 and CDR2 from the germline V gene are MNHEY and SMNVEV (reference sequence). The CDR3 is 17 amino acids. The CDR3 region is CASSSKSGTSGGETQYF. For the CDR3, the DNA is TGTGCCAGCAGTTCCAAATCTGGGACTAGCGGGGGGGAGACCCAGTACTTC.

The genes are TRBV30 and TRBJ1-2; D is undetermined. The germline gives CDR1 GTSNPN, CDR2 SVGIG (reference sequence). The length of the CDR3 is 11 residues. Trimming took 3 bases from V and 4 from J, leaving 6 bases between them. The CDR3 DNA reads TGTGCCTGGAGAACCGCCTATGGCTACACCTTC. Translating gives CAWRTAYGYTF. The full variable domain, completed using reference TRBV30 and TRBJ1-2, is SQTIHQWPATLVQPVGSPLSLECTVEGTSNPNLYWYRQAAGRGLQLLFYSVGIGQISSEVPQNLSASRPQDRQFILSSKKLLLSDSGFYLCAWRTAYGYTFGSGTRLTVV.

The rearrangement links TRBV28 to TRBJ2-4; either TRBD1 or TRBD2 may supply D (6 bases each). The CDR3 sequence is 16 residues long. V was cut by 1 base and J by 1 base, with 11 bases left in between. Germline V gene lookup returns CDR1 MDHEN and CDR2 SYDVKM. The chain's CDR3 is CASSLSGGGAKNIQYF. As DNA, the CDR3 is TGTGCCAGCAGTTTATCAGGAGGGGGTGCCAAAAACATTCAGTACTTC.

The J gene is TRBJ2-7, the V gene TRBV5-1; 9 bases fit TRBD1. V was clipped by 3 bases and J by 4 bases; unmatched bases: 8. CDR1 SGHRS and CDR2 YFSETQ come from the germline V gene. This CDR3 contains 15 residues. The CDR3 region has the DNA TGCGCCAGCAGCTCTTCCGGGACAGGGTTATACGAGCAGTACTTC. Translating it yields CASSSSGTGLYEQYF.

The chain carries TRBV7-8 and TRBJ2-5; 7 bases match TRBD2. Unmatched junction bases numbered 10, after V lost 5 bases and J lost 4 bases. This CDR3 has 15 amino acids. In germline, CDR1 is SGHVS, CDR2 FQNEAQ. The CDR3 region is CASSPRITGGETQYF. The CDR3 DNA reads as TGTGCCAGCAGCCCTCGAATAACGGGGGGAGAGACCCAGTACTTC.

V gene TRBV30 combines with J gene TRBJ1-1, with 9 nucleotides matching TRBD1. Germline CDR1 and CDR2: GTSNPN and SVGIG (reference sequence). CDR3 length equals 16 residues. The V segment lost 1 base and the J segment 1 base; nucleotides outside the gene matches: 7. CDR3 region: CAWSARTGVSNTEAFF. CDR3 nucleotide sequence: TGTGCCTGGAGTGCCCGGACAGGGGTTTCGAACACTGAAGCTTTCTTT.

The V and J genes are TRBV28 and TRBJ1-2; maybe TRBD1 (5 bases). This CDR3 is built from 15 residues. The V gene's germline CDR1 is MDHEN and CDR2 SYDVKM. V shed 5 bases and J shed 2 bases, with 15 bases lying between them. CDR3 nucleotide sequence: TGTGCCAGCAGTGGCCCGGGACGGAACAACTATGGCTACACCTTC. This codes for CASSGPGRNNYGYTF.

This chain's CDR3 is CASRKQRGFEYGYTF. CDR3 in DNA: TGTGCCAGCAGAAAACAAAGGGGGTTTGAGTATGGCTACACCTTC. This chain links TRBV6-6 with TRBJ1-2; weak D call: TRBD1 (6 bases). This CDR3 spans 15 amino acids. Trimming shortened V by 6 bases and J by 5 bases, and 19 bases separated the two germline ends. CDR1 and CDR2 from the germline V gene are MNHNY and SVGAGI (reference sequence).

This clone is a singleton in its sample. This chain joins TRBV10-3 and TRBJ2-4, with a weak D call TRBD1 (6 bases). Germline lookup yields CDR1 ENHRY and CDR2 SYGVKD. V was clipped by 3 bases and J by 1 base, with 7 bases between them. CDR3 size: 14 residues. The CDR3 DNA follows: TGTGCCATCAGTGACAGGGGCGCCAAAAACATTCAGTACTTC. It codes for CAISDRGAKNIQYF.

J is TRBJ1-2 and V is TRBV2; D is perhaps TRBD1 (5 bases). Deletions cut 6 bases from V and 4 bases from J, with 9 bases between. The V gene's germline CDR1 is SNHLY and CDR2 FYNNEI. The CDR3 runs to 12 residues. The CDR3 loop is CASRVQGYGYTF. CDR3 DNA: TGTGCCAGCAGAGTCCAGGGCTATGGCTACACCTTC.

The chain recombines TRBV28 with TRBJ2-7; D perhaps matches TRBD2 (7 bases). Germline V gene data show CDR1 as MDHEN and CDR2 as SYDVKM. This CDR3 spans 15 amino acids. The germline V and J ends were trimmed by 4 bases and 4 bases, with 17 bases remaining between them. CDR3 sequence: CASSSRGAGEYEQYF. The CDR3 nucleotides are TGTGCCAGCAGTTCTCGGGGGGCTGGGGAATACGAGCAGTACTTC.

The J gene is TRBJ2-1, the V gene TRBV10-1; 10 nucleotides align to TRBD2. Germline V gives CDR1 WNHNN, CDR2 SYGVQD (reference sequence). This CDR3 has 15 residues. V trimming: 2 bases; J trimming: 8 bases; junction bases outside the gene matches: 6. The CDR3 region is CASSEGSSGGYEQFF. The CDR3 region has the DNA TGCGCCAGCAGTGAGGGGTCTAGCGGGGGCTATGAGCAGTTCTTC.